This T cell receptor (beta chain) comes out of a study of cytomegalovirus exposure and HLA in healthy donors. About this clone: Its specificity is not known.

Overall study findings and caveats: Later work showed greater clonal expansion in HLA-associated TCR beta chains than in equally common others.

With 60 Vbeta and 13 Jbeta primers, the PCR was carried out. Clones were sequenced by immunoSEQ multiplex PCR, and TCRdb holds only the in-frame ones, with some missing. The sample data list 100,000 to 150,000 clones. The CDR3 runs to 16 residues. Sequences were obtained from PBMCs. This TCR derives from a woman between 40 and 50 years old in good health and CMV-seropositive. The genes are TRBV21-1 and TRBJ1-5; the DNA was not used to check the table's D call, TRBD1. TRBV21-1 is a known pseudogene. The CDR3 spells CASSKGGQPSNQPQHF. Here the CDR3 DNA reads TGTGCCAGCAGCAAAGGGGGCCAACCTAGCAATCAGCCCCAGCATTTT.